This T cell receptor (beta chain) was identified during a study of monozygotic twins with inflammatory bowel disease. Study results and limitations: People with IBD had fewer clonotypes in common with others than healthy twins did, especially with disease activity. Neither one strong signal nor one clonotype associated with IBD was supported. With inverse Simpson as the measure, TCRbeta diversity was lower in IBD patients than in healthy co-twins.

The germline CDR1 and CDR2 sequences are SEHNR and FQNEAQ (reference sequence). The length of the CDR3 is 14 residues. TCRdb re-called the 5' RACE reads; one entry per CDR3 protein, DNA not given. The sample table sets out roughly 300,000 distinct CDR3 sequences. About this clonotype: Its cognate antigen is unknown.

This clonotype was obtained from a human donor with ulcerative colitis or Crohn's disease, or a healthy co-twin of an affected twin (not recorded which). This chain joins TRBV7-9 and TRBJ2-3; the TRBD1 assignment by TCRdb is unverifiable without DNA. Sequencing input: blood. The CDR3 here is CASRSTLPADTQYF.